The 5 T cell receptor beta chains below all came from one sample that was sequenced in a study of cytomegalovirus exposure and HLA in healthy donors. Only in-frame clones appear in the TCRdb table, and some are missing; sequencing was by immunoSEQ multiplex PCR. The sample yields over 200,000 clones, about 90% seen once. Sequenced input: PBMCs. The receptor source for this set is a woman aged 18-29 years in good health and CMV-seronegative.

The chain links TRBV4-3 to TRBJ2-3; D gene ambiguous. The CDR3 sequence is 13 residues long. Germline assignment: CDR1 LGHNA and CDR2 YSLEER. Trimming cost V 1 base and J 1 base, with 3 bases left between them. CDR3 coding DNA: TGCGCCAGCAGCCAAGCGGGCACAGATACGCAGTATTTT. As protein: CASSQAGTDTQYF.

The J gene is TRBJ1-5, the V gene TRBV5-6, with a tentative D call TRBD1 (5 bases). The ends were cut back, 0 bases at V and 0 bases at J, with 7 bases in the middle. CDR3 length: 15 amino acids. Germline V gene data show CDR1 as SGHDT and CDR2 as YYEEEE. The DNA for the CDR3 is TGTGCCAGCAGCTTGGGGGGCTATAGCAATCAGCCCCAGCATTTT. Its protein is CASSLGGYSNQPQHF.

V and J are TRBV25-1 and TRBJ2-7; tentative D call: TRBD1 (7 bases). Trimming took off 2 bases at V and 7 bases at J, with 21 bases between the two ends. Germline assignment: CDR1 MGHDK and CDR2 SYGVNS. The CDR3 is made up of 16 amino acids. CDR3 bases: TGTGCCAGCAGTGAAATCACAGGGGCCTTTGGGAGGGAGCAGTACTTC. As protein: CASSEITGAFGREQYF.

The chain carries TRBV18 and TRBJ1-5, with 8 bases fitting TRBD1. The CDR3 runs 16 residues. With V trimmed by 3 bases and J by 0 bases, 4 bases remained unmatched. In germline, CDR1 is KGHSH, CDR2 LQKENI. The CDR3 DNA follows: TGTGCCAGCTCACCGGAGGACAGGGATAGCAATCAGCCCCAGCATTTT. This encodes CASSPEDRDSNQPQHF.

This clone appeared a single time. V gene TRBV4-1 combines with J gene TRBJ2-5; D gene ambiguous. This CDR3 is built from 14 residues. Germline CDR1 and CDR2: MGHRA and YSYEKL. V was clipped by 1 base and J by 1 base, with 7 bases between them. CDR3 protein: CASSQGRSQETQYF. CDR3 DNA sequence: TGCGCCAGCAGCCAAGGCAGGTCCCAAGAGACCCAGTACTTC.